One sample yielded the 8 T cell receptor beta chains listed below, sequenced in a study of identical twins. TCRdb analysed the 5' RACE reads with MiXCR anew, one entry per CDR3 protein. Among approximately 500,000 distinct CDR3 sequences listed, 15% were seen once. The sample also formed part of further work on yellow fever vaccine responses in identical twins.

Sequenced material: CD4+ T cells sorted from blood. These receptors came from a woman between 18 and 29 years old in good health.

The rearrangement uses TRBV18 and TRBJ2-5; TRBD1 or TRBD2 may be the D gene (5 bases each). Germline values: CDR1 KGHSH, CDR2 LQKENI. V was clipped by 4 bases and J by 2 bases, with 8 bases between them. This CDR3 spans 13 amino acids. The CDR3: CASSRDQQETQYF. The CDR3, as DNA: TGTGCCAGCTCACGGGACCAACAAGAGACCCAGTACTTC.

This sequence joins TRBV12-5 and TRBJ2-2, with D hard to call. V was cut by 0 bases and J by 4 bases, with 9 bases left in between. CDR1 LGHNT and CDR2 FRNRAP come from the germline V gene. This CDR3 has 15 residues. CDR3 sequence (DNA): TGTGCTAGTGGTTTGGTGGCCGGCGGCACCGGGGAGCTGTTTTTT. Translated, it gives CASGLVAGGTGELFF.

Only a few counts were recorded for this clonotype. The rearrangement uses TRBV6-1 and TRBJ2-5; the match to TRBD2 covers 7 bases. CDR3 length: 15 amino acids. Germline V gene sequence: CDR1 MNHNS, CDR2 SASEGT. Trimming cost V 6 bases and J 0 bases; bases outside gene matches: 7. Here the CDR3 reads CASSQGGGHQETQYF. The CDR3 DNA sequence: TGTGCCAGCAGCCAGGGCGGGGGACACCAAGAGACCCAGTACTTC.

The sample holds a few counts of this clonotype. The rearrangement links TRBV5-1 to TRBJ2-3, with 10 bases fitting TRBD2. The CDR3 extends over 16 amino acids. The germline CDR1 and CDR2 sequences are SGHRS and YFSETQ. V was clipped by 4 bases and J by 4 bases; unmatched bases: 9. The CDR3 reads CASSQERGGSPDTQYF. As DNA, the CDR3 is TGCGCCAGCAGCCAAGAGCGGGGGGGCTCCCCAGATACGCAGTATTTT. Filled out from reference TRBV5-1 and TRBJ2-3, the complete variable domain reads KAGVTQTPRYLIKTRGQQVTLSCSPISGHRSVSWYQQTPGQGLQFLFEYFSETQRNKGNFPGRFSGRQFSNSRSEMNVSTLELGDSALYLCASSQERGGSPDTQYFGPGTRLTVL.

This clonotype was counted a few times. The gene calls are TRBV5-1 and TRBJ2-3; no clear D gene. Germline-derived CDR1 and CDR2 are SGHRS and YFSETQ. The V gene lost 0 bases and the J gene lost 2 bases, with 13 bases spanning the gap. The length of the CDR3 is 16 residues. CDR3 sequence: CASSLDLPLITDTQYF. The CDR3 DNA follows: TGCGCCAGCAGCTTGGACCTACCCTTAATCACAGATACGCAGTATTTT.

This clonotype showed up just a few times. The chain has TRBV19 and TRBJ2-5; 9 bases are a match to TRBD1. The germline CDR1 and CDR2 sequences are LNHDA and SQIVND (reference sequence). With 4 bases clipped from V and 5 bases from J, the junction kept 8 bases outside the gene matches. The CDR3 is 15 amino acids. CDR3 region: CASSTGQGLWETQYF. CDR3 DNA sequence: TGTGCCAGTAGTACGGGACAGGGATTGTGGGAGACCCAGTACTTC.

V usage is TRBV2 and J usage is TRBJ2-2; D not resolved. The CDR3 loop spans 14 amino acids. Per germline, CDR1 SNHLY and CDR2 FYNNEI. V was trimmed by 4 bases and J by 4 bases, leaving 10 bases between them. CDR3 in amino acids: CASSGRESTGELFF. The CDR3 DNA is TGTGCCAGCAGTGGTAGGGAAAGCACCGGGGAGCTGTTTTTT.

This clonotype showed up many times. The CDR3 sequence: CSVPGTLQETQYF. The CDR3 DNA reads as TGCAGCGTCCCCGGGACTCTACAAGAGACCCAGTACTTC. This sequence joins TRBV29-1 and TRBJ2-5; D is possibly TRBD2 (6 bases). The CDR3 contains 13 residues. CDR1 and CDR2 from the germline V gene are SQVTM and ANQGSEA. V lost 6 bases, J lost 2 bases, and 13 bases lay in between.